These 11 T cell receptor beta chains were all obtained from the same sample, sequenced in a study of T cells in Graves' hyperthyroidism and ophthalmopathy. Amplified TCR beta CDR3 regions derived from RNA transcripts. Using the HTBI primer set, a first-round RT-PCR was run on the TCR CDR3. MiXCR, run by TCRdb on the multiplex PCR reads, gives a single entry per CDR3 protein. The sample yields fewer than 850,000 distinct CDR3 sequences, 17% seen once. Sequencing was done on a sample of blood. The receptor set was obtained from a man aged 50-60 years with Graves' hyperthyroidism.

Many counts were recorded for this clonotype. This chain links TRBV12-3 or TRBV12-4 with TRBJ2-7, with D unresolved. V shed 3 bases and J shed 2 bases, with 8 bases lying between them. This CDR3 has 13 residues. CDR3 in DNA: TGTGCCAGCAGTTTTCAGACCCCCTACGAGCAGTACTTC. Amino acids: CASSFQTPYEQYF.

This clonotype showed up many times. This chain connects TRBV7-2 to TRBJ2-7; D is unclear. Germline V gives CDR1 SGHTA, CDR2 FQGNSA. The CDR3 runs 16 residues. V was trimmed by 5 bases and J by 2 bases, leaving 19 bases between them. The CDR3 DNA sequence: TGTGCCAGCAGCGACGTGGCAGGAGCATATACCTACGAGCAGTACTTC. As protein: CASSDVAGAYTYEQYF.

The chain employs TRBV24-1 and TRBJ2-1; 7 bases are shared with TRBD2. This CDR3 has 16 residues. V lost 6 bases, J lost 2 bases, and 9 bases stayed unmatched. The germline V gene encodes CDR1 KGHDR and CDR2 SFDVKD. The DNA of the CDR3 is TGTGCCACCAGTAAAGCTAGCGGATTTACCTACAATGAGCAGTTCTTC. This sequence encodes CATSKASGFTYNEQFF.

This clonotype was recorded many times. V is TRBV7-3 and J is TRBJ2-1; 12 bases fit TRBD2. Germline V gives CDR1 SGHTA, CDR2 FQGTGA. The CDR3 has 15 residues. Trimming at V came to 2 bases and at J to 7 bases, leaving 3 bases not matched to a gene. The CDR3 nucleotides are TGTGCCAGCAGCTTAGGGACTAGCGGGCGGAATGAGCAGTTCTTC. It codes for CASSLGTSGRNEQFF.

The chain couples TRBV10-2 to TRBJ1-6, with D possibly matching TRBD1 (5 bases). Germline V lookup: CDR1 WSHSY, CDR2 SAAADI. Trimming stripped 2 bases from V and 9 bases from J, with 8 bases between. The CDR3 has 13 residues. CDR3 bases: TGCGCCAGCAGTGAGGCAGGGACTTCACCCCTCCACTTT. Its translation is CASSEAGTSPLHF.

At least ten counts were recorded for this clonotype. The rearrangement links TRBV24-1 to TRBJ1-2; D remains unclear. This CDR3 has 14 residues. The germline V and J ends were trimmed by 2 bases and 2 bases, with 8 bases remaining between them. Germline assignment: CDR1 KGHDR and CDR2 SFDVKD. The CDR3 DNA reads TGTGCCACCAGTGATTCTGACGTAAACTATGGCTACACCTTC. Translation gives CATSDSDVNYGYTF.

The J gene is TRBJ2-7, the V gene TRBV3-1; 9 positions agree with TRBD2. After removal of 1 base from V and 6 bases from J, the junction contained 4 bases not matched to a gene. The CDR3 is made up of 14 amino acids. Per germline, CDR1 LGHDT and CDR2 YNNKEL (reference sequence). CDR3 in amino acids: CASSQGAGGPEQYF. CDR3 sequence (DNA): TGTGCCAGCAGCCAAGGCGCGGGAGGGCCCGAGCAGTACTTC.

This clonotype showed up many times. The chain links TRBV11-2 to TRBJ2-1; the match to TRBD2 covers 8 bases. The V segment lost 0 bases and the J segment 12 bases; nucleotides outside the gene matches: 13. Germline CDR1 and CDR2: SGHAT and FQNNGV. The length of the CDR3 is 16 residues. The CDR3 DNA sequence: TGTGCCAGCAGCTTAGAATTTGGCGGGAGGCCCATGGTGCAGTTCTTC. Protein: CASSLEFGGRPMVQFF.

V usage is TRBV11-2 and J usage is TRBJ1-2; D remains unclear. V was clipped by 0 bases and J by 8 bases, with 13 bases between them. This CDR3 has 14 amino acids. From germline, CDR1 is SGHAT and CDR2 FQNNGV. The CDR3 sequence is CASSLDPRTYGYTF. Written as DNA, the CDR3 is TGTGCCAGCAGCTTAGATCCCCGAACCTACGGCTACACCTTC.

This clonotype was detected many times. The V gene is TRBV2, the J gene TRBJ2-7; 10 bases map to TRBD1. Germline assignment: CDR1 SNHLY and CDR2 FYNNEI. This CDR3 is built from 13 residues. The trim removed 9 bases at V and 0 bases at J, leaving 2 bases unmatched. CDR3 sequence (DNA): TGTGCCAGGAGGGACAGGGGCTCCTACGAGCAGTACTTC. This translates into CARRDRGSYEQYF. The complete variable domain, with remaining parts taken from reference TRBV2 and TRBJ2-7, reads EPEVTQTPSHQVTQMGQEVILRCVPISNHLYFYWYRQILGQKVEFLVSFYNNEISEKSEIFDDQFSVERPDGSNFTLKIRSTKLEDSAMYFCARRDRGSYEQYFGPGTRLTVT.

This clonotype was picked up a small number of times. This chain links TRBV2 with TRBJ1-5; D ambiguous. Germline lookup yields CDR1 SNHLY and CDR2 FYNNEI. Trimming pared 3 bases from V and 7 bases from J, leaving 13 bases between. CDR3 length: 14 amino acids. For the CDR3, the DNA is TGTGCCAGCAGTGATATAATGAAGCGCCAGCCCCAGCATTTT. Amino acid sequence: CASSDIMKRQPQHF. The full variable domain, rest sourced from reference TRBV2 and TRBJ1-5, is EPEVTQTPSHQVTQMGQEVILRCVPISNHLYFYWYRQILGQKVEFLVSFYNNEISEKSEIFDDQFSVERPDGSNFTLKIRSTKLEDSAMYFCASSDIMKRQPQHFGDGTRLSIL.